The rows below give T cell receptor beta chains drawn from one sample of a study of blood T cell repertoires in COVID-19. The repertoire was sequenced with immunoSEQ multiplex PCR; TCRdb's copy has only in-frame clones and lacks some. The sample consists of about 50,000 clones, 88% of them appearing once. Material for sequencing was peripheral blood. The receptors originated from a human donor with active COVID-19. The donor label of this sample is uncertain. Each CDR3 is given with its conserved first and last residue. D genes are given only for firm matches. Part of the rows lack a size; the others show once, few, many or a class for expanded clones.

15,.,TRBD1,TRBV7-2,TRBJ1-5,TGTGCCAGCAGCTCGCGTACAGGGGGAAGTCAGCCCCAGCATTTT,CASSSRTGGSQPQHF
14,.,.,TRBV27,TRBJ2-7,TGTGCCAGCAGTCGGGACAAAACGTACTACGAGCAGTACTTC,CASSRDKTYYEQYF
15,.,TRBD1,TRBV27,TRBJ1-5,TGTGCCACCCCGACAGGGGATGGGGGCAATCAGCCCCAGCATTTT,CATPTGDGGNQPQHF
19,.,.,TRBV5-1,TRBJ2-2,TGCGCCAGCAGCTTGGCCTTGCACCCTCCCGGTGTTCGCACCGGGGAGCTGTTTTTT,CASSLALHPPGVRTGELFF
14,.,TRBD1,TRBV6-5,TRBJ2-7,TGTGCCAGCAAGATAGGTACAGGGGCCGGCGAGCAGTACTTC,CASKIGTGAGEQYF
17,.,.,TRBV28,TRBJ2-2,TGTGCCAGCCTCTCCTCTTCGTGGCGGGACTCGAACGGGGAGCTGTTTTTT,CASLSSSWRDSNGELFF
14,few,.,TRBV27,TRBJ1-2,TGTGCCAGCAGTGACAGTTGGACCAACTATGGCTACACCTTC,CASSDSWTNYGYTF
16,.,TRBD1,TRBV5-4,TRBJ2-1,TGTGCCAGCAGCTCCAGGACAGGAAGCTCCTACAATGAGCAGTTCTTC,CASSSRTGSSYNEQFF
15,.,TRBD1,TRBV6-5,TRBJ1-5,TGTGCCAGCGGACAGGACACCTCTAGCAATCAGCCCCAGCATTTT,CASGQDTSSNQPQHF
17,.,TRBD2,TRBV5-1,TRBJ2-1,TGCGCCAGCAGCTTGGTTCCTAGCGGGGCCACCTACAATGAGCAGTTCTTC,CASSLVPSGATYNEQFF
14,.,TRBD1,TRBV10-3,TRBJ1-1,TGTGCCATCAGTGGCTACAGGGGGAACACTGAAGCTTTCTTT,CAISGYRGNTEAFF
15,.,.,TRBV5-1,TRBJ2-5,TGCGCCAGCAGCTTGGAGGGGCGCGGGGAAGAGTCCCAGTACTTC,CASSLEGRGEESQYF
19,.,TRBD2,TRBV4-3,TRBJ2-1,TGCGCCAGCAGCCAGGCCTACCGGGCCACTAGCGGGACTTACAATGAGCAGTTCTTC,CASSQAYRATSGTYNEQFF
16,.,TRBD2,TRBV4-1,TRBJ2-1,TGCGCCAGCAGCCATGGACTAGCGTTATCCTACAATGAGCAGTTCTTC,CASSHGLALSYNEQFF
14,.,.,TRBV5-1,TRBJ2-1,TGCGCCAGCAGCTTTCAAGGGGTTTGGGATGAGCAGTTCTTC,CASSFQGVWDEQFF
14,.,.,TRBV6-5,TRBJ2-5,TGTGCCAGCACGGGTTCAGCGGCACAAGAGACCCAGTACTTC,CASTGSAAQETQYF
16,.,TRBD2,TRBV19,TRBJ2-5,TGTGCCAGTAGTATAGGGGCGGGGGTTTTACAAGAGACCCAGTACTTC,CASSIGAGVLQETQYF
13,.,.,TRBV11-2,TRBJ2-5,TGTGCCAGCAGCTCTGGGACTGCGGCAGACCAGTACTTC,CASSSGTAADQYF
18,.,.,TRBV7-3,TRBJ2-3,TGTGCCAGCAGCACGAAAGCCCGACAGCACAAATCCACAGATACGCAGTATTTT,CASSTKARQHKSTDTQYF
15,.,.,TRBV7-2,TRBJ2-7,TGTGCCAGCAGCTTCACCTGGGCCGACTCCTACGAGCAGTACTTC,CASSFTWADSYEQYF
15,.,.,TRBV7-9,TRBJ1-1,TGTGCCAGCAGCTTAAACCGGGGTCTTAACACTGAAGCTTTCTTT,CASSLNRGLNTEAFF
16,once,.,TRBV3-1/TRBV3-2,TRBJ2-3,TGTGCCAGCAGCCAAGTCTTTGGCTCCCTGACAGATACGCAGTATTTT,CASSQVFGSLTDTQYF
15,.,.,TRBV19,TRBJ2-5,TGTGCCAGTAGCCCCTATGGGCCAGGGCTGGAGACCCAGTACTTC,CASSPYGPGLETQYF
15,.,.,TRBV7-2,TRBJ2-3,TGTGCCAGCAGCTCCCAGTCTTTGGGGACTGAGTCGAAGTATTTT,CASSSQSLGTESKYF
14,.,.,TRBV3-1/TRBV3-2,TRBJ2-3,TGTGCCAGCAGCCCCTACCTTGCCGGGAATACGCAGTATTTT,CASSPYLAGNTQYF